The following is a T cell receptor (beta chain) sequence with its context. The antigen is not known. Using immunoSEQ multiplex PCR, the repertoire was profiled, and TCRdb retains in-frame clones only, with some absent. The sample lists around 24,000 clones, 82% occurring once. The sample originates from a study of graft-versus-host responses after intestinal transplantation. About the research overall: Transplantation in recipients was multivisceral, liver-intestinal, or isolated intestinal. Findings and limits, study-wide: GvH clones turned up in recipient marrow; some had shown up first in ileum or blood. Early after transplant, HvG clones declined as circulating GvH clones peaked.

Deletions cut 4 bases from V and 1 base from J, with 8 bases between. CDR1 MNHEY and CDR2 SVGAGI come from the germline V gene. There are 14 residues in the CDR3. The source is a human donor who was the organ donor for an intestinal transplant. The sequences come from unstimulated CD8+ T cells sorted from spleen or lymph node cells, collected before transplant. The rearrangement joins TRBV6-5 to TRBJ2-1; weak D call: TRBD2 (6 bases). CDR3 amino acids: CASSLTSSYNEQFF. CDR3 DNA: TGTGCCAGCAGTTTGACTAGTTCCTACAATGAGCAGTTCTTC.